A selection of T cell receptor beta chains follows, all from one sample in a study of shared clonotypes between healthy human individuals. The repertoire was sequenced with immunoSEQ multiplex PCR; TCRdb's copy has only in-frame clones and lacks some. The table lists about 360,000 clones, over 70% of them singletons, with 8.5% to 12% in the top ten. What was sequenced was memory CD4+ T cells sorted from blood. The receptors come from a man aged 25 to 45 in good health. Both conserved end residues are part of each CDR3. D genes are given only for firm matches. Rows give clone size only sometimes, using once, few, many, or a class for an expanded clone.

>NA|TRBV11-2|TRBJ2-3|NA
CASSLEGGGTDTQYF
TGTGCCAGCAGCTTAGAAGGTGGGGGCACAGATACGCAGTATTTT
>NA|TRBV1|TRBJ2-3|NA
CTSSPGVNGTDTQYF
TGCACCAGCAGCCCGGGCGTCAACGGCACAGATACGCAGTATTTT
>few|TRBV29-1|TRBJ2-1|NA
CSVAGSFESSDEQFF
TGCAGCGTTGCCGGGTCCTTCGAGTCTTCGGATGAGCAGTTCTTC
>NA|TRBV27|TRBJ2-3|NA
CASRGLQRTTDTQYF
TGTGCCAGCAGGGGATTACAGCGAACCACAGATACGCAGTATTTT
>NA|TRBV2|TRBJ1-4|TRBD1
CASSGDRDEKLFF
TGTGCCAGCAGTGGCGACAGGGACGAAAAACTGTTTTTT
>NA|TRBV7-9|TRBJ2-1|TRBD2
CASSLASGRPSSYNEQFF
TGTGCCAGCAGCTTAGCTAGCGGGAGGCCTAGCTCCTACAATGAGCAGTTCTTC
>NA|TRBV9|TRBJ2-5|NA
CASNVQGPQETQYF
TGTGCCAGCAACGTCCAGGGGCCTCAAGAGACCCAGTACTTC
>NA|TRBV6-6|TRBJ2-7|NA
CASRPQGGGADEQYF
TGTGCCAGCAGACCCCAGGGAGGGGGCGCGGACGAGCAGTACTTC
>NA|TRBV5-1|TRBJ2-1|TRBD2
CASSDAGGTYNEQFF
TGCGCCAGCAGCGATGCGGGAGGGACTTACAATGAGCAGTTCTTC
>NA|TRBV5-1|TRBJ2-5|NA
CASSLIAAQETQYF
TGCGCCAGCAGCCTGATAGCGGCTCAAGAGACCCAGTACTTC
>NA|TRBV30|TRBJ1-1|NA
CAWFMNTEAFF
TGTGCCTGGTTTATGAACACTGAAGCTTTCTTT
>few|TRBV27|TRBJ1-2|NA
CASSLSRLGGYTF
TGTGCCAGCAGTTTAAGTCGCCTGGGGGGCTACACCTTC
>NA|TRBV5-1|TRBJ1-4|NA
CASSLGAVGEKLFF
TGCGCCAGCAGCTTGGGGGCCGTTGGCGAAAAACTGTTTTTT
>few|TRBV27|TRBJ2-5|TRBD1
CASRNLKTGGGQETQYF
TGTGCCAGCAGGAACCTTAAGACAGGGGGCGGCCAAGAGACCCAGTACTTC
>few|TRBV5-1|TRBJ1-6|NA
CASSLAAGPNSPLHF
TGCGCCAGCAGCTTGGCCGCCGGGCCGAATTCACCCCTCCACTTT
>once|TRBV10-1|TRBJ2-3|TRBD2
CASSVRAGGSDTQYF
TGCGCCAGCAGTGTGCGAGCGGGAGGCTCAGATACGCAGTATTTT
>NA|TRBV15|TRBJ1-1|NA
CATSRTGRARRAFF
TGTGCCACCAGCAGAACAGGGCGGGCCAGGAGGGCTTTCTTT
>few|TRBV10-1|TRBJ2-2|NA
CASSERVSGELFF
TGCGCCAGCAGTGAGAGGGTTTCCGGGGAGCTGTTTTTT
>NA|TRBV19|TRBJ1-4|NA
CASSIWQGNEKLFF
TGTGCCAGTAGTATTTGGCAGGGGAATGAAAAACTGTTTTTT
>NA|TRBV7-7|TRBJ2-5|NA
CASSRQGETQYF
TGTGCTAGCAGCCGGCAGGGGGAGACCCAGTACTTC
>NA|TRBV29-1|TRBJ1-1|NA
CSVELARSQEAFF
TGCAGCGTTGAACTCGCCCGCTCGCAGGAAGCTTTCTTT
>NA|TRBV30|TRBJ2-5|TRBD2
CAWRLPPTSGQSETQYF
TGTGCCTGGAGGTTGCCCCCGACTAGCGGCCAATCAGAGACCCAGTACTTC
>NA|TRBV6-5|TRBJ2-2|TRBD1
CASTRDRSTGELFF
TGTGCCAGCACAAGGGACAGGAGCACCGGGGAGCTGTTTTTT
>NA|TRBV6-1|TRBJ1-2|TRBD1
CASRRTGQGYTF
TGTGCCAGCAGGAGGACAGGGCAAGGCTACACCTTC
>once|TRBV5-1|TRBJ2-5|TRBD2
CASSRTSGMETQYF
TGCGCCAGCAGCCGGACTAGCGGGATGGAGACCCAGTACTTC
>NA|TRBV28|TRBJ2-5|NA
CASSLNIEETQYF
TGTGCCAGCAGTTTGAACATTGAGGAGACCCAGTACTTC
>NA|TRBV5-1|TRBJ2-5|NA
CASSFMQTQYF
TGCGCCAGCAGCTTTATGCAGACCCAGTACTTC
>NA|TRBV6-1|TRBJ2-1|NA
CASRNLPRGGEFF
TGTGCCAGCAGGAATCTACCTCGCGGGGGCGAGTTCTTC
>NA|TRBV4-1|TRBJ1-2|NA
CASSQSLGQAFYGYTF
TGCGCCAGCAGCCAATCCCTTGGTCAGGCCTTCTATGGCTACACCTTC
>NA|TRBV2|TRBJ2-5|TRBD2
CASSPNAGVRETQYF
TGTGCCAGCAGTCCCAATGCGGGGGTACGGGAGACCCAGTACTTC
>NA|TRBV19|TRBJ2-2|TRBD1
CASSILRWTGDTGELFF
TGTGCCAGTAGTATTCTCCGTTGGACAGGGGATACCGGGGAGCTGTTTTTT
>NA|TRBV7-9|TRBJ2-3|NA
CASSPGQRTDTQYF
TGTGCCAGCAGCCCCGGACAGCGCACAGATACGCAGTATTTT
>once|TRBV4-2|TRBJ2-2|NA
CASSQLTGSNTGELFF
TGTGCCAGCAGCCAGTTGACAGGTTCGAACACCGGGGAGCTGTTTTTT
>NA|TRBV5-4|TRBJ2-3|TRBD2
CASSILAGGTDTQYF
TGTGCCAGCAGCATCTTAGCGGGGGGCACAGATACGCAGTATTTT
>NA|TRBV28|TRBJ2-7|TRBD1
CASNQGQGYEQYF
TGTGCCAGCAACCAGGGACAGGGGTACGAGCAGTACTTC
>NA|TRBV18|TRBJ2-7|TRBD2
CASSRTSGRNEQYF
TGTGCCAGCTCACGGACTAGCGGGAGGAACGAGCAGTACTTC
>NA|TRBV11-3|TRBJ1-1|NA
CASSLLMNTEAFF
TGTGCCAGCAGCTTATTGATGAACACTGAAGCTTTCTTT
>NA|TRBV6-1|TRBJ1-3|NA
CASSVSSSGNTIYF
TGTGCCAGCAGTGTATCGAGCTCTGGAAACACCATATATTTT